The 3 T cell receptor beta chains in this list originate from one sample, sequenced in a study of T cell responses to AZD1222 COVID-19 vaccine (dated by TCRdb to about 2021). The library was made by the immunoSEQ multiplex PCR assay. TCRdb obtained this table from immuneACCESS and retained in-frame rearrangements with V and J assigned. These tables miss some clones; where compared with another copy, unresolved V genes account for less than half of the shortfall, and the remainder is unexplained. The sample table records about 110,000 clones; roughly four fifths of these occur just once. The top ten clonotypes cover roughly 5% of the sample. Read against the paper, the sample's time point label means: baseline before first vaccination. The sample here was peripheral blood, taken on day 0 of AZD1222 vaccination. Every receptor here comes from an adult in good health.

The J gene is TRBJ1-2, the V gene TRBV5-8; possibly TRBD1 for D (5 bases). Germline V gene lookup returns CDR1 SGHTS and CDR2 YDEGEE. There are 16 residues in the CDR3. V lost 1 base and J lost 0, with 13 bases in between. The DNA for the CDR3 is TGTGCCAGCAGCTTGAATTCAGGGCACTCTAACTATGGCTACACCTTC. Translation: CASSLNSGHSNYGYTF. The entire variable domain, with the rest obtained from reference TRBV5-8 and TRBJ1-2, is as follows: EAGVTQSPTHLIKTRGQQATLRCSPISGHTSVYWYQQALGLGLQFLLWYDEGEERNRGNFPPRFSGRQFPNYSSELNVNALELEDSALYLCASSLNSGHSNYGYTFGSGTRLTVV.

J is TRBJ1-2 and V is TRBV7-9; no clear D gene. The CDR3 consists of 15 residues. Trimming removed 7 bases at V and 7 bases at J, with 22 bases between. Germline assignment: CDR1 SEHNR and CDR2 FQNEAQ (reference sequence). The CDR3 DNA reads TGTGCCAGCATCCCAGGATGGCCACCGTTGGGTGGCTACACCTTC. This sequence encodes CASIPGWPPLGGYTF. The full variable domain, rest sourced from reference TRBV7-9 and TRBJ1-2, is DTGVSQNPRHKITKRGQNVTFRCDPISEHNRLYWYRQTLGQGPEFLTYFQNEAQLEKSRLLSDRFSAERPKGSFSTLEIQRTEQGDSAMYLCASIPGWPPLGGYTFGSGTRLTVV.

The chain has TRBV7-2 and TRBJ2-7; D is possibly TRBD1 or TRBD2 (5 bases each). V was shortened by 0 bases and J by 6 bases, with 15 bases between the two germline ends. The CDR3 runs to 15 residues. The germline V gene encodes CDR1 SGHTA and CDR2 FQGNSA. The CDR3 sequence: CASSLASVRGLEQYF. The CDR3 DNA reads TGTGCCAGCAGCTTAGCGAGCGTGAGGGGCCTCGAGCAGTACTTC.